Sequencing of this TCR beta chain was carried out in a study of OX40 agonist ivuxolimab in advanced cancers. Turning to the study itself: Every 2 weeks, ivuxolimab was infused into the patients intravenously at between 0.01 and 10 mg/kg. Whole-study findings and limits: The study found that CD8+ T cells averaged more expanded clones than CD4+. Clonal expansion by week 6 occurred in CD4+ and CD8+ blood T cells (at 0.1 to 3.0 mg/kg).

With autoimmune disease history or systemic immunosuppression, patients were excluded. With regard to this clone: As yet, its antigen is unknown.

V dropped 6 bases and J dropped 2; count of bases not matched to a gene: 9. CDR3 length: 15 residues. Germline V CDR1 and CDR2: MDHEN, SYDVKM. Measured with immunoSEQ multiplex PCR; TCRdb has only the in-frame clones, and not every one. In the table there are 82,000 or so clones, 80% to 95% of which are singletons. The sample consisted of CD4+ or CD8+ T cells sorted from blood, taken in a trial of the OX40 agonist ivuxolimab. The source is an adult with an advanced solid tumor such as melanoma, head and neck, liver or kidney cancer. The chain combines TRBV28 with TRBJ1-1, with 7 bases lining up with TRBD1. CDR3 loop: CASRFDRVGNTEAFF. The DNA for the CDR3 is TGTGCCAGCAGGTTTGACAGGGTAGGAAACACTGAAGCTTTCTTT.